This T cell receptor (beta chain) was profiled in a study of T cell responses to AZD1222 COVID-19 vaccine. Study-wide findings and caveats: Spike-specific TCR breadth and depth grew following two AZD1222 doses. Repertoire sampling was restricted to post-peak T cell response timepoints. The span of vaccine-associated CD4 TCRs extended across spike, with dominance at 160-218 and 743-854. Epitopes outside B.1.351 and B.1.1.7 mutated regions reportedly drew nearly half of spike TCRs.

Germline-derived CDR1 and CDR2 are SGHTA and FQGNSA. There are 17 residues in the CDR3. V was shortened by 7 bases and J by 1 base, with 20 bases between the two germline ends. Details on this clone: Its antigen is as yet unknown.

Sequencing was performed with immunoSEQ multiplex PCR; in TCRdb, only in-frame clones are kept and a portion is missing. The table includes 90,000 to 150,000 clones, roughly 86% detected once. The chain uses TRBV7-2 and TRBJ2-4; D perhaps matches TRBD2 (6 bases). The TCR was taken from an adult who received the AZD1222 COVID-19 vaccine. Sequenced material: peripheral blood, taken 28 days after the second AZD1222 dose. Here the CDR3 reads CASTSHPGSGAKNIQYF. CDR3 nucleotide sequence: TGTGCCAGCACCTCACACCCGGGAAGCGGGGCCAAAAACATTCAGTACTTC.